The T cell receptor beta chain under discussion was sequenced for a study of regulatory T cells in long-lasting Graves disease. Across the study: More than 5 years of antithyroid drugs with positive TSH receptor antibodies defined persistent Graves' disease.

Concerning this clonotype: Its antigen is not known.

Findings and limits, study-wide: For persistent Graves' patients, TCR diversity was lower than for newly diagnosed ones. The work looked only at peripheral blood and did not look at thyroid tissue.

Building the TCR beta libraries relied on iRepertoire HTBI primers, and CDR3 regions underwent Arm-PCR. From the multiplex PCR reads, TCRdb called clonotypes with MiXCR, one entry per CDR3 protein. The table has roughly 360,000 distinct CDR3 sequences, 20% to 25% seen once. CDR1 and CDR2 from the germline V gene are MNHNS and SASEGT. V lost 5 bases and J lost 0; bases outside the gene matches: 5. This CDR3 comprises 16 residues. Time point: persistent/refractory GD, antithyroid drugs over 5 years with positive TRAb. After RNA was extracted from PBMCs, the TCR library was made from it. Per American Thyroid Association guidelines, Graves' disease was diagnosed.

The sequencing here drew on peripheral blood mononuclear cells (PBMCs), taken when the disease was refractory, from a patient treated with antithyroid drugs. This TCR came from a woman between 40 and 50 years old with Graves disease. J is TRBJ2-2 and V is TRBV6-1; 8 bases align to TRBD1. The CDR3 loop reads CASSRQTGANTGELFF. The CDR3 DNA sequence: TGTGCCAGCAGTCGACAGACAGGGGCGAACACCGGGGAGCTGTTTTTT.